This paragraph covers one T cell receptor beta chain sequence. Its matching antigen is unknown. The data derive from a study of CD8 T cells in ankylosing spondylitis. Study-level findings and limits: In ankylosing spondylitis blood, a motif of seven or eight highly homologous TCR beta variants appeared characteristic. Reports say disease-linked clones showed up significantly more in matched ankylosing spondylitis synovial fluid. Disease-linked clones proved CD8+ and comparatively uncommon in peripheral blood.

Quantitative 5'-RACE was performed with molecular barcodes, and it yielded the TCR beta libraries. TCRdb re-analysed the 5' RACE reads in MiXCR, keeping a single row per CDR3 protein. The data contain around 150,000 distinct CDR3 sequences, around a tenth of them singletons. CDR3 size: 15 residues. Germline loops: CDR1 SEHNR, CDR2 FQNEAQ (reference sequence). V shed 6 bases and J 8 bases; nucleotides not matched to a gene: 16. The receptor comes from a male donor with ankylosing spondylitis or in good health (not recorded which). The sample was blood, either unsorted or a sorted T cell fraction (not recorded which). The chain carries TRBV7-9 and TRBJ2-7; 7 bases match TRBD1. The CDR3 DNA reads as TGTGCCAGCAGGGACCGGGACAGCTCCGGCGTGAAGCAGTACTTC. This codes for CASRDRDSSGVKQYF.